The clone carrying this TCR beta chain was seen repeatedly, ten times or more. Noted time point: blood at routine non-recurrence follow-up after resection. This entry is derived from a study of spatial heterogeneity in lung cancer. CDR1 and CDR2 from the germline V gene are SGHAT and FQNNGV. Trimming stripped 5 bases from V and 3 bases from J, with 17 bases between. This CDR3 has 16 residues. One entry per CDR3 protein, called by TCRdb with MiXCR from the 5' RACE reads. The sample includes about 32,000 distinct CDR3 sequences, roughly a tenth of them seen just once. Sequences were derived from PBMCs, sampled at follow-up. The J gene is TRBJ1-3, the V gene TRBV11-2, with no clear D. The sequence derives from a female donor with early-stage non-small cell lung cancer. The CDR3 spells CASSPKAGLLGNTIYF. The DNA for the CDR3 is TGTGCCAGCAGCCCCAAGGCCGGCCTACTTGGAAACACCATATATTTT. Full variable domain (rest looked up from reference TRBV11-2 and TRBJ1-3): EAGVAQSPRYKIIEKRQSVAFWCNPISGHATLYWYQQILGQGPKLLIQFQNNGVVDDSQLPKDRFSAERLKGVDSTLKIQPAKLEDSAVYLCASSPKAGLLGNTIYFGEGSWLTVV.